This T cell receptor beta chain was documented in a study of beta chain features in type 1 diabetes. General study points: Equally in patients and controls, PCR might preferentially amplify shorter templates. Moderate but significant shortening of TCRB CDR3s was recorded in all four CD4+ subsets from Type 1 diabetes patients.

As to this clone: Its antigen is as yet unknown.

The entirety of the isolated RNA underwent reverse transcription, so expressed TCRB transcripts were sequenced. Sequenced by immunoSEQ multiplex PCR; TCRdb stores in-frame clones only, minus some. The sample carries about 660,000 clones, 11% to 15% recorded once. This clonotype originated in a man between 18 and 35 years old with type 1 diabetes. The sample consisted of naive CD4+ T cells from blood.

The CDR3 DNA reads TGTGCCATCAGTGAGTCGAAGGGGAGTCATGAAAAACTGTTTTTT. This codes for CAISESKGSHEKLFF. V and J are TRBV10-3 and TRBJ1-4, with D perhaps matching TRBD1 (5 bases). Germline V gene sequence: CDR1 ENHRY, CDR2 SYGVKD. The CDR3 runs to 15 residues. V gave up 0 bases and J gave up 6 bases, with 11 bases separating them.